The clone carrying this T cell receptor (beta chain) showed up many times. The antigen remains unidentified. It was with unique molecular identifiers that the TCRbeta library was prepared. MiXCR was run by TCRdb on the PCR reads, yielding one entry per CDR3 protein. The table lists around 500,000 distinct CDR3 sequences, around 23% of them singletons. This CDR3 contains 15 residues. In germline, CDR1 is SGHVS, CDR2 FQNEAQ. V shed 1 base and J shed 2 bases, with 10 bases lying between them. This sample is drawn from a study of T-cell reconstitution after alpha-beta-depleted transplantation in children. General study results and limits: T-cell numbers and diversity one year post-transplant derived largely from freshly generated T cells. Surviving thymic progenitors and recipient T cells were the source of high TCRbeta diversity at day 60 in some patients. Several hundred expanded graft clones reportedly were the source of alpha-beta T cells about two months after transplant.

The receptor was derived from a boy younger than two who had a stem cell transplant for acute myeloid leukemia, so the T cells may come from the graft donor. V gene TRBV7-8 combines with J gene TRBJ2-3; D unclear. The input for sequencing was PBMCs, mostly from graft donor cells, taken 360 days after TCRalphabeta/CD19-depleted stem cell transplant. CDR3: CASSLGAFFTDTQYF. The CDR3 DNA follows: TGTGCCAGCAGCTTAGGGGCCTTCTTCACAGATACGCAGTATTTT. The complete variable domain, with remaining parts taken from reference TRBV7-8 and TRBJ2-3, reads GAGVSQSPRYKVAKRGQDVALRCDPISGHVSLFWYQQALGQGPEFLTYFQNEAQLDKSGLPSDRFFAERPEGSVSTLKIQRTQQEDSAVYLCASSLGAFFTDTQYFGPGTRLTVL.